The 26 T cell receptor beta chains listed next were all sequenced from one sample in a study of cytomegalovirus exposure and HLA in healthy donors. Sequencing used immunoSEQ multiplex PCR; TCRdb keeps in-frame clones, though not all of them. The data contain over 200,000 clones, over 80% of them seen just once; the ten biggest clones take up roughly 6%. The material sequenced was PBMCs. All receptors derive from a woman under 30 in good health and CMV-seronegative.

This clone has just one count. This sequence joins TRBV9 and TRBJ1-5; TRBD1 is a possible D gene (5 bases). V gave up 7 bases and J gave up 2 bases, with 16 bases separating them. CDR3 size: 15 residues. The V gene's germline CDR1 is SGDLS and CDR2 YYNGEE. The CDR3: CASSPDSGGNQPQHF. In DNA form, the CDR3 reads TGTGCCAGCTCCCCCGACAGCGGGGGCAATCAGCCCCAGCATTTT.

This clone was seen a few times. V gene TRBV5-4 combines with J gene TRBJ2-7; D unresolved. The CDR3 has 13 amino acids. V lost 4 bases and J 2 bases, leaving 10 bases between the germline ends. CDR1 and CDR2 from the germline V gene are SGHNT and YYREEE (reference sequence). The CDR3 DNA follows: TGTGCCAGCAGCCAAGGGTCCCCCTACGAGCAGTACTTC. Translation gives CASSQGSPYEQYF. The full variable domain, in which reference TRBV5-4 and TRBJ2-7 provide the parts outside the CDR3, is ETGVTQSPTHLIKTRGQQVTLRCSSQSGHNTVSWYQQALGQGPQFIFQYYREEENGRGNFPPRFSGLQFPNYSSELNVNALELDDSALYLCASSQGSPYEQYFGPGTRLTVT.

In nucleotides, the CDR3 is TGTGCCAGTAGTGGACAGTTCTACGAGCAGTACTTC. Its protein is CASSGQFYEQYF. The V call is TRBV19, the J call TRBJ2-7; possibly TRBD1 for D (6 bases). Trimming stripped 5 bases from V and 3 bases from J, with 8 bases between. Germline loops: CDR1 LNHDA, CDR2 SQIVND (reference sequence). The CDR3 totals 12 residues.

This chain uses TRBV5-4 with TRBJ1-2; 10 positions match TRBD1. This CDR3 has 15 residues. V was pared by 1 base and J by 4 bases, with 4 bases of the junction left unmatched. Germline CDR1 and CDR2: SGHNT and YYREEE (reference sequence). In DNA form, the CDR3 reads TGTGCCAGCAGCTTGTCCGGGACAGGGGCCTATGGCTACACCTTC. Protein product: CASSLSGTGAYGYTF.

This chain joins TRBV9 and TRBJ1-1; D might be TRBD1 (6 bases). CDR1 SGDLS and CDR2 YYNGEE come from the germline V gene. Trimming pared 0 bases from V and 6 bases from J, leaving 9 bases between. CDR3 size: 13 residues. CDR3 amino acids: CASSVDRVSEAFF. DNA of the CDR3: TGTGCCAGCAGCGTAGACAGGGTGTCTGAAGCTTTCTTT. Variable domain in full (rest from reference TRBV9 and TRBJ1-1): DSGVTQTPKHLITATGQRVTLRCSPRSGDLSVYWYQQSLDQGLQFLIQYYNGEERAKGNILERFSAQQFPDLHSELNLSSLELGDSALYFCASSVDRVSEAFFGQGTRLTVV.

V usage is TRBV10-3 and J usage is TRBJ1-1, with a tentative D call TRBD1 (5 bases). Germline CDR1 is ENHRY and CDR2 is SYGVKD. The CDR3 spans 15 residues. The V end was cut by 7 bases, the J end by 6 bases, with 21 bases between. CDR3: CAITGTTRRGAEAFF. As DNA, the CDR3 is TGTGCCATCACCGGGACCACAAGGCGAGGCGCTGAAGCTTTCTTT.

The rearrangement joins TRBV19 to TRBJ1-2, with TRBD1 identical over 7 bases. There are 14 residues in the CDR3. Per germline, CDR1 LNHDA and CDR2 SQIVND (reference sequence). Germline trimming cut 6 bases from V and 3 bases from J; bases unmatched to any gene: 7. The CDR3 loop reads CASSSRDRYYGYTF. The CDR3 coding sequence is TGTGCCAGTAGCAGCCGGGACAGATACTATGGCTACACCTTC.

This chain joins TRBV30 and TRBJ2-1; tentatively, D is TRBD2 (5 bases). The CDR3 has 20 residues. Germline CDR1 GTSNPN, CDR2 SVGIG (reference sequence). Between the trimmed V and J ends, which lost 0 bases and 0 bases, there was a span of 24 bases. CDR3 DNA sequence: TGTGCCTGGAGTGTAGGCCCCGGGGAGCGACGATTGAGCTCCTACAATGAGCAGTTCTTC. It specifies CAWSVGPGERRLSSYNEQFF.

The chain carries TRBV27 and TRBJ1-2; TRBD1 matches at 9 bases. The germline V gene encodes CDR1 MNHEY and CDR2 SMNVEV (reference sequence). The length of the CDR3 is 13 residues. V lost 10 bases, J lost 4 bases, and 7 bases stayed unmatched. Here the CDR3 reads CAKKQGASYGYTF. The CDR3 DNA sequence: TGTGCCAAAAAACAGGGGGCGAGCTATGGCTACACCTTC.

The chain recombines TRBV6-6 with TRBJ1-1, with D possibly matching TRBD1 (5 bases). Trimming shortened V by 5 bases and J by 6 bases, and 13 bases separated the two germline ends. The CDR3 consists of 13 residues. Germline V gives CDR1 MNHNY, CDR2 SVGAGI (reference sequence). The CDR3 bases are TGTGCCAGCAGTCCCGGATGGGGGGCTGAAGCTTTCTTT. As protein: CASSPGWGAEAFF.

J is TRBJ2-1 and V is TRBV19; 9 bases match TRBD1. The ends lost 1 base at V and 4 bases at J; junction bases unmatched: 5. This CDR3 is 16 amino acids long. Germline V gene sequence: CDR1 LNHDA, CDR2 SQIVND (reference sequence). The CDR3 sequence is CASSIVQGAGYNEQFF. The CDR3 DNA follows: TGTGCCAGTAGTATAGTACAGGGGGCGGGTTACAATGAGCAGTTCTTC.

V gene TRBV5-6 combines with J gene TRBJ2-5; 7 bases map to TRBD1. CDR1 and CDR2 from the germline V gene are SGHDT and YYEEEE. The CDR3 is 15 residues long. The J segment lost 2 bases and the V segment lost 5 bases, leaving 9 bases of the junction unmatched. This chain's CDR3 is CASSLPGQKQETQYF. The CDR3 DNA sequence: TGTGCCAGCAGTTTACCGGGACAGAAGCAAGAGACCCAGTACTTC.

The chain combines TRBV4-2 with TRBJ1-5, with a tentative D call TRBD1 (5 bases). CDR3 length equals 15 residues. V lost 1 base, J lost 1 base, and 8 bases lay in between. The germline V gene has CDR1 LGHNA and CDR2 YNFKEQ. Written as DNA, the CDR3 is TGTGCCAGCAGCCAAGTGGAGGGGAGCAATCAGCCCCAGCATTTT. Translating gives CASSQVEGSNQPQHF.

The rearrangement links TRBV4-1 to TRBJ2-6; TRBD1 matches 8 bases. V was pared by 1 base and J by 0 bases, with 2 bases of the junction left unmatched. The germline V gene encodes CDR1 MGHRA and CDR2 YSYEKL. The CDR3 contains 17 residues. CDR3 bases: TGCGCCAGCAGCCAAGCAGGGGGCAGCTCTGGGGCCAACGTCCTGACTTTC. Residues: CASSQAGGSSGANVLTF.

This chain links TRBV19 with TRBJ1-5; TRBD1 agrees at 12 bases. V was clipped by 4 bases and J by 6 bases; unmatched bases: 4. The CDR3 spans 15 residues. CDR1 and CDR2 from the germline V gene are LNHDA and SQIVND (reference sequence). Here the CDR3 reads CASSTGTGGGQPQHF. CDR3 coding DNA: TGTGCCAGTAGTACCGGGACAGGGGGCGGTCAGCCCCAGCATTTT. Together with reference TRBV19 and TRBJ1-5, the CDR3 gives the full variable domain: DGGITQSPKYLFRKEGQNVTLSCEQNLNHDAMYWYRQDPGQGLRLIYYSQIVNDFQKGDIAEGYSVSREKKESFPLTVTSAQKNPTAFYLCASSTGTGGGQPQHFGDGTRLSIL.

The V gene is TRBV15, the J gene TRBJ2-7, with 9 positions matching TRBD2. Losses at the gene ends were 3 bases for V and 7 bases for J; bases not matched to a gene: 10. The CDR3 has 15 residues. Per germline, CDR1 LNHNV and CDR2 YYDKDF (reference sequence). CDR3: CATSSAVAGAVEQYF. The CDR3, as DNA: TGTGCCACCAGCAGCGCCGTAGCGGGGGCAGTTGAGCAGTACTTC.

The rearrangement links TRBV29-1 to TRBJ2-7; 9 bases map to TRBD2. Germline V gene sequence: CDR1 SQVTM, CDR2 ANQGSEA. The V segment lost 8 bases and the J segment 0 bases; nucleotides outside the gene matches: 8. This CDR3 is 14 amino acids long. In nucleotides, the CDR3 is TGCAGCTTTGCGGGGGGGGGAAGCTCCTACGAGCAGTACTTC. Its protein product is CSFAGGGSSYEQYF.

The chain links TRBV2 to TRBJ2-2; D not resolved. The CDR3 is 13 amino acids. CDR1 and CDR2 from the germline V gene are SNHLY and FYNNEI. The germline V and J ends were trimmed by 1 base and 7 bases, with 7 bases remaining between them. This CDR3 reads CASSEGPGGELFF. The CDR3 DNA reads as TGTGCCAGCAGTGAAGGGCCGGGCGGGGAGCTGTTTTTT.

The rearrangement joins TRBV7-6 to TRBJ2-1, with no clear D. The CDR3 is 14 residues long. Germline loops: CDR1 SGHVS, CDR2 FNYEAQ. V shed 1 base and J shed 6 bases, with 10 bases lying between them. CDR3 amino acids: CASSLGRRSNEQFF. The CDR3 DNA is TGTGCCAGCAGCTTAGGGCGGAGATCCAATGAGCAGTTCTTC.

The chain combines TRBV6-1 with TRBJ2-1; 7 bases align to TRBD2. The germline CDR1 and CDR2 sequences are MNHNS and SASEGT. V lost 4 bases and J lost 1; bases outside the gene matches: 4. This CDR3 is 15 amino acids long. CDR3 bases: TGTGCCAGCAGTGGTAGACTAGCATCCTACAATGAGCAGTTCTTC. The encoded protein is CASSGRLASYNEQFF.

The gene calls are TRBV2 and TRBJ2-5; D is possibly TRBD2 (6 bases). From germline, CDR1 is SNHLY and CDR2 FYNNEI. Trimming removed 1 base at V and 5 bases at J, with 8 bases between. The CDR3 totals 13 residues. The CDR3 DNA reads as TGTGCCAGCAGTGAAGGACTAGGGGAGACCCAGTACTTC. This sequence encodes CASSEGLGETQYF.

The chain joins TRBV7-8 to TRBJ1-5; the match to TRBD1 covers 7 bases. Germline trimming cut 5 bases from V and 9 bases from J; bases unmatched to any gene: 10. The length of the CDR3 is 14 residues. Germline assignment: CDR1 SGHVS and CDR2 FQNEAQ. As DNA, the CDR3 is TGTGCCAGCAGCCCAGGGACAGCCCGTCGGCCCCAGCATTTT. It codes for CASSPGTARRPQHF.

The V gene is TRBV30, the J gene TRBJ2-5, with 7 bases lining up with TRBD2. This CDR3 comprises 14 residues. In germline, CDR1 is GTSNPN, CDR2 SVGIG (reference sequence). V shed 3 bases and J 2 bases; nucleotides not matched to a gene: 6. The CDR3 region is CAWRGGARQETQYF. CDR3 in DNA: TGTGCCTGGAGGGGAGGGGCCAGGCAAGAGACCCAGTACTTC.

The chain links TRBV2 to TRBJ1-2, with 7 bases identical to TRBD1. Germline CDR1 and CDR2: SNHLY and FYNNEI. The CDR3 contains 16 residues. The J segment lost 0 bases and the V segment lost 6 bases, leaving 10 bases of the junction unmatched. Here the CDR3 DNA reads TGTGCCAGCAGGGTCCAAGGACAGGTGACTAACTATGGCTACACCTTC. This gives the protein CASRVQGQVTNYGYTF.

This chain joins TRBV5-1 and TRBJ1-1, with TRBD1 matching 7 bases. With 1 base clipped from V and 6 bases from J, the junction kept 3 bases outside the gene matches. Germline V gives CDR1 SGHRS, CDR2 YFSETQ. CDR3 length: 13 amino acids. Written as DNA, the CDR3 is TGCGCCAGCAGCTTGTTGCAGGGGGCTGAAGCTTTCTTT. Amino acids: CASSLLQGAEAFF.

The chain recombines TRBV9 with TRBJ2-5; TRBD2 aligns across 8 bases. Germline-derived CDR1 and CDR2 are SGDLS and YYNGEE. The V segment lost 2 bases and the J segment 5 bases; nucleotides outside the gene matches: 8. This CDR3 is 15 amino acids long. As DNA, the CDR3 is TGTGCCAGCAGCGTTGCGGGAGGCGTTGGGGAGACCCAGTACTTC. Protein sequence: CASSVAGGVGETQYF. The full variable domain, completed using reference TRBV9 and TRBJ2-5, is DSGVTQTPKHLITATGQRVTLRCSPRSGDLSVYWYQQSLDQGLQFLIQYYNGEERAKGNILERFSAQQFPDLHSELNLSSLELGDSALYFCASSVAGGVGETQYFGPGTRLLVL.